These T cell receptor beta chains were read from a single sample in a study of T cells expressing NK-cell markers. TCRdb reprocessed the 5' RACE reads, with one entry per CDR3 protein and no DNA. Recorded for this sample: 300,000 or so distinct CDR3 sequences. The specimen was blood T cells: a sorted CD56 or NKG2C T cell subset, CD4+ or CD8+ T cells, or bulk PBMC T cells (not recorded which). The receptors stem from a woman aged 18 to 75 in good health. CDR3s include the opening cysteine and the closing phenylalanine or tryptophan.

v_call	j_call	cdr3_aa
TRBV20-1	TRBJ2-1	CSAGRRGEQFF
TRBV14	TRBJ2-3	CASSQRGQSTDTQYF
TRBV20-1	TRBJ1-2	CSATQDWNYGYTF
TRBV30	TRBJ2-2	CAWTAGTSGIKTGELFF
TRBV20-1	TRBJ2-3	CSASGGWGKDTQYF
TRBV6-2/TRBV6-3	TRBJ1-5	CASERGTGSYPQHF
TRBV7-2	TRBJ2-5	CASSSTGDQETQYF
TRBV12-3/TRBV12-4	TRBJ2-1	CASSTPPSSTDYNEQFF
TRBV11-1	TRBJ2-2	CASSPQFGELFF
TRBV29-1	TRBJ2-1	CSVRDRRWFDEQFF
TRBV11-2	TRBJ2-5	CASSLEGLAGSQETQYF
TRBV7-9	TRBJ1-5	CASSLSTVNQPQHF
TRBV5-1	TRBJ1-5	CASRTDPTQPQHF
TRBV29-1	TRBJ2-5	CSGYTGDETQYF
TRBV20-1	TRBJ2-1	CSAGRAGASYNEQFF
TRBV7-3	TRBJ2-3	CASSASPAGGLDTQYF
TRBV20-1	TRBJ1-5	CSASPNTPTQHF
TRBV12-3/TRBV12-4	TRBJ1-4	CASSIRGQGGEKLFF
TRBV11-2	TRBJ2-1	CASSLDLLAPYNEQFF
TRBV29-1	TRBJ2-3	CSVGSGGADTQYF